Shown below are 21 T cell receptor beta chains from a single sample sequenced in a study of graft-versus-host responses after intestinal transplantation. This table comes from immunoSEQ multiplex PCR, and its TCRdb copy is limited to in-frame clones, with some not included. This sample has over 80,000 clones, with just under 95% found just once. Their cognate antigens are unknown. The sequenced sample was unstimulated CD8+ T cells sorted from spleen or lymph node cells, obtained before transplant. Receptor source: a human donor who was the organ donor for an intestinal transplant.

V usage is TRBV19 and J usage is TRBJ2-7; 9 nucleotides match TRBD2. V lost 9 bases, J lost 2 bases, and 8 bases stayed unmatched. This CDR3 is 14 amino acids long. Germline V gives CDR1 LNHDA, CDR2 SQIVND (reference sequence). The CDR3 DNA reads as TGTGCCAGCCAGGCGGCTAGCGGGGCCTACGAGCAGTACTTC. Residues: CASQAASGAYEQYF.

DNA of the CDR3: TGTGCCAGCAGCTTCGGATTCAGGGGGTTCAATGAAAAACTGTTTTTT. Its protein is CASSFGFRGFNEKLFF. The chain employs TRBV7-6 and TRBJ1-4; 7 bases agree with TRBD1. V lost 3 bases to trimming and J lost 5 bases; unmatched junction nucleotides: 9. This CDR3 has 16 amino acids. In germline, CDR1 is SGHVS, CDR2 FNYEAQ.

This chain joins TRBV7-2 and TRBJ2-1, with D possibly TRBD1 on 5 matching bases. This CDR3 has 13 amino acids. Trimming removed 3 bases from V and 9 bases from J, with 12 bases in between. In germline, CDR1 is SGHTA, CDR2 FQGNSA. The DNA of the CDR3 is TGTGCCAGCAGCTTGGCTACAGGTGGTGAGCAGTTCTTC. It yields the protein CASSLATGGEQFF.

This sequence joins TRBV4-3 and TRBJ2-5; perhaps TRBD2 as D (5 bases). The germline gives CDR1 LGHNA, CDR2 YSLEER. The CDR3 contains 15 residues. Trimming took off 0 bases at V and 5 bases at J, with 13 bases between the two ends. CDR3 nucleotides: TGCGCCAGCAGCCAAGAAACTTTTGGGGAGGAGACCCAGTACTTC. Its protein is CASSQETFGEETQYF.

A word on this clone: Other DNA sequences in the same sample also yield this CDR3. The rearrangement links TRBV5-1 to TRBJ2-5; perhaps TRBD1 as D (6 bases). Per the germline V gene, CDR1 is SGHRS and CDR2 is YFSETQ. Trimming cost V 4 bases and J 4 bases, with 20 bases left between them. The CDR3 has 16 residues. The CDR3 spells CASSPSWPSQGETQYF. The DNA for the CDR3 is TGCGCCAGCAGCCCAAGCTGGCCTTCACAGGGAGAGACCCAGTACTTC.

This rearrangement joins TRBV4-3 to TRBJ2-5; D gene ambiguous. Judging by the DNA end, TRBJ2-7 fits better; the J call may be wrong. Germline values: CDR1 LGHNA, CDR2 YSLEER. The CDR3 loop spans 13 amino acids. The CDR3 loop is CASSQDAGYEQYF. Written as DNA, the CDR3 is TGCGCCAGCAGCCAAGATGCCGGGTACGAGCAGTACTTC.

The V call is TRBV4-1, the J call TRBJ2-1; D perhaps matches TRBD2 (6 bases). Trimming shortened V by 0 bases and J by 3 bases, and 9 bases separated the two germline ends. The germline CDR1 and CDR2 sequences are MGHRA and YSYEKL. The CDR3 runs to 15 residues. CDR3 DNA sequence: TGCGCCAGCAGCCAAGACAACGGGGGCTACAATGAGCAGTTCTTC. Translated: CASSQDNGGYNEQFF.

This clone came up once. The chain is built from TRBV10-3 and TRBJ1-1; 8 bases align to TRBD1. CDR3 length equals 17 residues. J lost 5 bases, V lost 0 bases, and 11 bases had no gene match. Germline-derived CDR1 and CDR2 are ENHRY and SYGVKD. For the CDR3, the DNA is TGTGCCATCAGTGAGTCCAGAACACGGGACAGGAGGACTGAAGCTTTCTTT. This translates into CAISESRTRDRRTEAFF.

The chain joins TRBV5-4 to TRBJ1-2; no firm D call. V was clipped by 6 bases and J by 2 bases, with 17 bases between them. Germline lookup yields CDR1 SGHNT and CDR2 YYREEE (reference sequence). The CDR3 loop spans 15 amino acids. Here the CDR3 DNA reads TGTGCCAGCAACTCAATAGGGAGTACAAACTATGGCTACACCTTC. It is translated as CASNSIGSTNYGYTF.

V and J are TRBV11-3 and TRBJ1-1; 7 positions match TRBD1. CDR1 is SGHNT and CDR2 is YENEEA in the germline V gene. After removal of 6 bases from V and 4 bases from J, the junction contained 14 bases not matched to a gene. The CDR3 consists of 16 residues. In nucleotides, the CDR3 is TGTGCCAGCAGACAAATGGATACAGGGGTTGGCACTGAAGCTTTCTTT. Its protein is CASRQMDTGVGTEAFF. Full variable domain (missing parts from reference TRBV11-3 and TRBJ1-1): EAGVVQSPRYKIIEKKQPVAFWCNPISGHNTLYWYLQNLGQGPELLIRYENEEAVDDSQLPKDRFSAERLKGVDSTLKIQPAELGDSAVYLCASRQMDTGVGTEAFFGQGTRLTVV.

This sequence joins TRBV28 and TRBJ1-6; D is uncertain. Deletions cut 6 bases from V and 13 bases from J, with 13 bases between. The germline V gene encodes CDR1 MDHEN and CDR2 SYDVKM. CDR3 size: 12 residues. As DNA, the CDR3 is TGTGCCAGCAGCCTTCCGGGATCGCCCCTCCACTTT. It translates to CASSLPGSPLHF.

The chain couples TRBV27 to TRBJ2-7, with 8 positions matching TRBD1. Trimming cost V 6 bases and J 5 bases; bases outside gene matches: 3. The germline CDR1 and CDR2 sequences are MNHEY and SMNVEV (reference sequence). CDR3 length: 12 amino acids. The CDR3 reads CASRGTGDEQYF. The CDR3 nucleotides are TGTGCCAGCAGAGGGACAGGTGACGAGCAGTACTTC.

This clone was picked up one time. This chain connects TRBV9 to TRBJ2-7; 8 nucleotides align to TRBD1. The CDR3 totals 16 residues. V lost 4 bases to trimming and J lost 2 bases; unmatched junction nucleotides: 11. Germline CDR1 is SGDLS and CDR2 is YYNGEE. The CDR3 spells CASSPNPDRATYEQYF. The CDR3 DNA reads TGTGCCAGCAGCCCCAACCCGGACAGGGCTACCTACGAGCAGTACTTC.

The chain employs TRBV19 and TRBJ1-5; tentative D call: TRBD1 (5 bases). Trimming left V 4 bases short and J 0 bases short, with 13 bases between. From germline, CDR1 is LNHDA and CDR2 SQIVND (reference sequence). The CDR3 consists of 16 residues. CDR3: CASSKETAISNQPQHF. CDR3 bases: TGTGCCAGTAGTAAAGAGACAGCTATTAGCAATCAGCCCCAGCATTTT.

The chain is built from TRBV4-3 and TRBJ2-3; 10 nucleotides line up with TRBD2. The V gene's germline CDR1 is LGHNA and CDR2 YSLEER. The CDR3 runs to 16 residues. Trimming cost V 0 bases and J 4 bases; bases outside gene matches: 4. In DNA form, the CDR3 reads TGCGCCAGCAGCCAAGATCCTAGCGGGGGCTCAGATACGCAGTATTTT. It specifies CASSQDPSGGSDTQYF.

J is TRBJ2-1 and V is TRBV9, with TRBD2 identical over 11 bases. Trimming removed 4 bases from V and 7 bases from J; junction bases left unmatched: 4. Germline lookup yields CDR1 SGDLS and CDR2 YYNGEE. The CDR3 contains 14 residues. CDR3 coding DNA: TGTGCCAGCAGCCGAGGACTAGCGGGTAATGAGCAGTTCTTC. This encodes CASSRGLAGNEQFF.

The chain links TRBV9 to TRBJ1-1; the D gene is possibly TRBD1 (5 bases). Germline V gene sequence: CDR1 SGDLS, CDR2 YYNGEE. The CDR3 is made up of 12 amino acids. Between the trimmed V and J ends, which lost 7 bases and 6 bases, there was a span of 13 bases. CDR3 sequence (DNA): TGTGCCAGCGGCGGAGGCAGGGCTGAAGCTTTCTTT. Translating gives CASGGGRAEAFF.

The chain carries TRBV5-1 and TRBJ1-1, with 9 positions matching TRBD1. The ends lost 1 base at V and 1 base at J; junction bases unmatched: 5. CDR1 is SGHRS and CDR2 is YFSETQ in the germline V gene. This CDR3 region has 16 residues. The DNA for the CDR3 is TGCGCCAGCAGCTTGTGGAGGACAGGGGCGAACACTGAAGCTTTCTTT. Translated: CASSLWRTGANTEAFF. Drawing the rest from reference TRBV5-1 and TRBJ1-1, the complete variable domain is KAGVTQTPRYLIKTRGQQVTLSCSPISGHRSVSWYQQTPGQGLQFLFEYFSETQRNKGNFPGRFSGRQFSNSRSEMNVSTLELGDSALYLCASSLWRTGANTEAFFGQGTRLTVV.

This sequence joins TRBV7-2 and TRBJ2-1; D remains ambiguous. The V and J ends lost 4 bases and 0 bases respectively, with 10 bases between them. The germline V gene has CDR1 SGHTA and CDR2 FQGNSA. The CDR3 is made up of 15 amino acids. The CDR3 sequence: CASSSLTSSYNEQFF. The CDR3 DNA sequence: TGTGCCAGCAGCTCCCTCACGAGCTCCTACAATGAGCAGTTCTTC.

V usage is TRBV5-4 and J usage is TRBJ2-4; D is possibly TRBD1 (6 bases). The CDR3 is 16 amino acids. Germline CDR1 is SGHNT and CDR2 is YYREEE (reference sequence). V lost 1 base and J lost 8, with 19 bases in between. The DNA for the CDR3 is TGTGCCAGCAGCTTGATTCAGGGGTCTATATCGGACATTCAGTACTTC. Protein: CASSLIQGSISDIQYF.

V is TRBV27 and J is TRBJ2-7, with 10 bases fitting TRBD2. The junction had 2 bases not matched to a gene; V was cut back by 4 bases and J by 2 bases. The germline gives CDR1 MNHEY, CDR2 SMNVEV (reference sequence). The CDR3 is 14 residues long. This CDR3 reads CASSWTSGAYEQYF. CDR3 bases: TGTGCCAGCAGTTGGACTAGCGGAGCCTACGAGCAGTACTTC.